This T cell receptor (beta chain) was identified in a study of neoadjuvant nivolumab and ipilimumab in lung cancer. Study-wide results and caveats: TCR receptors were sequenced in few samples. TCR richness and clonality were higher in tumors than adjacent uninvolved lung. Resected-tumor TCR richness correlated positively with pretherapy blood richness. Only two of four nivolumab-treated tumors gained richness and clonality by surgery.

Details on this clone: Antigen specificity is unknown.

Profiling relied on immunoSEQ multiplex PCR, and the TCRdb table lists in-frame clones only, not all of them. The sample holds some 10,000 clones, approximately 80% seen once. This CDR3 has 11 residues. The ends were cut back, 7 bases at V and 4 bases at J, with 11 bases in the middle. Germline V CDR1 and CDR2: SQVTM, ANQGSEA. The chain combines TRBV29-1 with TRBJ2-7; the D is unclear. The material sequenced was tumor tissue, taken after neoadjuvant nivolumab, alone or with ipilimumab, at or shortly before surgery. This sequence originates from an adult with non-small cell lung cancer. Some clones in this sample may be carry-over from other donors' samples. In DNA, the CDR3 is TGCAGCGCTTCGTGGGGTTACGAGCAGTACTTC. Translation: CSASWGYEQYF.